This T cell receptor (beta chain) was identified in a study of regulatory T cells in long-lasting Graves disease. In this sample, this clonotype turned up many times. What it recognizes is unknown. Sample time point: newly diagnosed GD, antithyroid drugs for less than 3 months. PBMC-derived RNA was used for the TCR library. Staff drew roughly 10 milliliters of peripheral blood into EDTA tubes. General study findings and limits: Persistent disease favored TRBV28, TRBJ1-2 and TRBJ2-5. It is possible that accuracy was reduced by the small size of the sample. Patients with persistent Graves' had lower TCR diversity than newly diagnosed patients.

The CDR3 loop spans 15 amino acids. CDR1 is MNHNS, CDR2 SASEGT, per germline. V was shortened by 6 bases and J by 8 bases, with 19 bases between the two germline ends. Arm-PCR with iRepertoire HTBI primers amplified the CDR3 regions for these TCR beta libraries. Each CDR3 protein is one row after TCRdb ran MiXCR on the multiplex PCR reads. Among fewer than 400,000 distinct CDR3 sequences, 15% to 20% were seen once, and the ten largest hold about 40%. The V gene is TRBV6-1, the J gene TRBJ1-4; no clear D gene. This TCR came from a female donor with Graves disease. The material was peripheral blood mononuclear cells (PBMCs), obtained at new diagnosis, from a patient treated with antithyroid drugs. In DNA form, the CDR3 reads TGTGCCAGCAGCCCGGGAGCCCCACCGTTGGAAAAACTGTTTTTT. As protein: CASSPGAPPLEKLFF.